This TCR beta chain was documented in a study of PD-L1 blockade in urothelial cancer. Study in general: Male patients with bladder-origin urothelial cancer numbered about nine tenths of the roughly 29. As for prior chemotherapy regimens, patients had received 0 to 3.

This clone occurred once. The data were produced by immunoSEQ multiplex PCR, yet TCRdb's version contains in-frame clones alone and is incomplete. The profile shows some 30,000 clones, more than 85% of them singletons. CDR1 is GTSNPN and CDR2 is SVGIG in the germline V gene (reference sequence). V was cut by 5 bases and J by 4 bases, with 5 bases left in between. The CDR3 contains 10 residues. This TCR was recovered from a man in his fifties with urothelial cancer. Sequencing used PBMCs, obtained around atezolizumab (anti-PD-L1) treatment. The chain joins TRBV30 to TRBJ1-1; D uncertain. DNA for the CDR3: TGTGCCTGGGGAGGCACTGAAGCTTTCTTT. Protein product: CAWGGTEAFF.